The rows below give T cell receptor beta chains drawn from one sample of a study of control samples from healthy donors and cancer patients. TCRdb's table, derived via immunoSEQ multiplex PCR, lists solely in-frame clones and lacks some. The sample lists around 150,000 clones, around 95% occurring once. The sample comprised blood. These receptors originate from a woman aged 40-49 years in good health. The CDR3 runs from the conserved cysteine through the conserved F or W. A D gene is named only where the DNA matches it firmly. Size is omitted from some rows. Given values are once, few, many or a class for expanded clones.

d_gene: TRBD1; v_gene: TRBV19; len: 14; j_gene: TRBJ2-3; abundance: -; CDR3nt: TGTGCCAGTAGTACGGCAGGGGGCAGGAATACGCAGTATTTT; CDR3aa: CASSTAGGRNTQYF
d_gene: -; v_gene: TRBV19; len: 14; j_gene: TRBJ1-2; abundance: -; CDR3nt: TGTGCCAGTAGTATCGACCGTGCGAACTATGGCTACACCTTC; CDR3aa: CASSIDRANYGYTF
d_gene: -; v_gene: TRBV7-8; len: 15; j_gene: TRBJ1-1; abundance: -; CDR3nt: TGTGCCAGCAGCTTAACGGTGAGGTTAGACACTGAAGCTTTCTTT; CDR3aa: CASSLTVRLDTEAFF
d_gene: -; v_gene: TRBV2; len: 16; j_gene: TRBJ1-5; abundance: -; CDR3nt: TGTGCCAGCAGTGGAGGGACGGAGAATAGCAATCAGCCCCAGCATTTT; CDR3aa: CASSGGTENSNQPQHF
d_gene: -; v_gene: TRBV3-1/TRBV3-2; len: 16; j_gene: TRBJ1-4; abundance: -; CDR3nt: TGTGCCAGCAGCCCAGGCGCCGAACAGCGTCATGAAAAACTGTTTTTT; CDR3aa: CASSPGAEQRHEKLFF
d_gene: TRBD1; v_gene: TRBV5-1; len: 16; j_gene: TRBJ1-1; abundance: -; CDR3nt: TGCGCCAGCAGCTTGGTGGGGACAGGGGGAAACACTGAAGCTTTCTTT; CDR3aa: CASSLVGTGGNTEAFF
d_gene: TRBD1; v_gene: TRBV7-7; len: 14; j_gene: TRBJ1-4; abundance: -; CDR3nt: TGTGCTAGCAGCCCCGACAGGGGCGGTGAAAAACTGTTTTTT; CDR3aa: CASSPDRGGEKLFF
d_gene: -; v_gene: TRBV4-1; len: 14; j_gene: TRBJ2-5; abundance: once; CDR3nt: TGCGCCAGCAGCCAATACAGACCTGGAGAGACCCAGTACTTC; CDR3aa: CASSQYRPGETQYF
d_gene: -; v_gene: TRBV10-3; len: 13; j_gene: TRBJ1-1; abundance: -; CDR3nt: TGTGCCACCCGAGGGTACGAGAACACTGAAGCTTTCTTT; CDR3aa: CATRGYENTEAFF
d_gene: -; v_gene: TRBV2; len: 15; j_gene: TRBJ1-4; abundance: -; CDR3nt: TGTGCCAGCATGGACGGATCTGCAACTAATGAAAAACTGTTTTTT; CDR3aa: CASMDGSATNEKLFF
d_gene: -; v_gene: TRBV18; len: 14; j_gene: TRBJ1-2; abundance: -; CDR3nt: TGTGCCAGCTCACCACGTGGCAGCAGCTATGGCTACACCTTC; CDR3aa: CASSPRGSSYGYTF